What follows are 27 T cell receptor beta chains derived from one specimen sequenced in a study of cytomegalovirus exposure and HLA in healthy donors. Both 60 Vbeta primers and 13 Jbeta primers went into the PCR. Profiling relied on immunoSEQ multiplex PCR, and the TCRdb table lists in-frame clones only, not all of them. The table includes about 160,000 clones, more than 75% detected once. Sequenced material: PBMCs. The origin of the receptors is a girl under 18 in good health and CMV-seropositive.

V gene TRBV5-6 combines with J gene TRBJ1-1; D ambiguous. Trimming took off 4 bases at V and 8 bases at J, with 3 bases between the two ends. CDR1 SGHDT and CDR2 YYEEEE come from the germline V gene. CDR3 length: 9 residues. The CDR3 sequence: CASSLEAFF. The CDR3, as DNA: TGTGCCAGCAGCCTCGAAGCTTTCTTT.

The chain employs TRBV25-1 and TRBJ2-4; D is perhaps TRBD1 (6 bases). Germline assignment: CDR1 MGHDK and CDR2 SYGVNS. There are 14 residues in the CDR3. Trimming cost V 4 bases and J 8 bases, with 15 bases left between them. The CDR3 nucleotides read TGTGCCAGCAGTGGAAAACAGGGTGTGGACATTCAGTACTTC. It translates to CASSGKQGVDIQYF.

The chain carries TRBV30 and TRBJ1-2; 9 bases line up with TRBD1. The germline CDR1 and CDR2 sequences are GTSNPN and SVGIG (reference sequence). The CDR3 spans 15 residues. V was clipped by 2 bases and J by 7 bases; unmatched bases: 11. The CDR3 here is CAWSFTRQGESGYTF. The CDR3 bases are TGTGCCTGGAGTTTCACTCGACAGGGGGAGAGTGGCTACACCTTC.

The chain joins TRBV2 to TRBJ2-6, with D unresolved. The germline V gene encodes CDR1 SNHLY and CDR2 FYNNEI. This CDR3 has 16 residues. V was trimmed by 1 base and J by 0 bases, leaving 7 bases between them. In DNA, the CDR3 is TGTGCCAGCAGTGAAGACCGGTTCTCTGGGGCCAACGTCCTGACTTTC. Amino acids: CASSEDRFSGANVLTF.

The V and J genes are TRBV6-1 and TRBJ1-1; TRBD1 agrees at 10 bases. The CDR3 has 14 residues. The junction had 4 bases not matched to a gene; V was cut back by 6 bases and J by 3 bases. Germline V CDR1 and CDR2: MNHNS, SASEGT. CDR3 loop: CASSLGQGDTEAFF. The DNA of the CDR3 is TGTGCCAGCAGCCTCGGACAGGGGGACACTGAAGCTTTCTTT.

This clone was found once. This chain uses TRBV6-5 with TRBJ1-4, with TRBD1 matching over 9 bases. V lost 9 bases and J lost 3; bases outside the gene matches: 8. In germline, CDR1 is MNHEY, CDR2 SVGAGI. The CDR3 contains 15 residues. The CDR3 nucleotides are TGTGCCAGTGGTCAACAGGGGGCTTCTAATGAAAAACTGTTTTTT. Residues: CASGQQGASNEKLFF.

The CDR3 DNA is TGCGCCAGCAGCTTAACATCAGACACTGAAGCTTTCTTT. Translation gives CASSLTSDTEAFF. The chain joins TRBV5-1 to TRBJ1-1; the D is unclear. This CDR3 spans 13 amino acids. V lost 2 bases, J lost 3 bases, and 8 bases lay in between. Germline CDR1 SGHRS, CDR2 YFSETQ. Supplemented by reference TRBV5-1 and TRBJ1-1, the full variable domain reads KAGVTQTPRYLIKTRGQQVTLSCSPISGHRSVSWYQQTPGQGLQFLFEYFSETQRNKGNFPGRFSGRQFSNSRSEMNVSTLELGDSALYLCASSLTSDTEAFFGQGTRLTVV.

Only one count was recorded for this clone. The chain carries TRBV10-3 and TRBJ2-7, with 12 bases matching TRBD2. The CDR3 has 15 residues. CDR1 ENHRY and CDR2 SYGVKD come from the germline V gene. With 8 bases clipped from V and 4 bases from J, the junction kept 9 bases outside the gene matches. The CDR3: CAIRGTSGLPYEQYF. CDR3 nucleotide sequence: TGTGCCATCCGGGGGACTAGCGGGCTTCCTTACGAGCAGTACTTC.

This chain joins TRBV30 and TRBJ1-3; 7 nucleotides align to TRBD1. CDR3 length: 15 amino acids. With V trimmed by 5 bases and J by 0 bases, 7 bases remained unmatched. Germline-derived CDR1 and CDR2 are GTSNPN and SVGIG (reference sequence). For the CDR3, the DNA is TGTGCCTGGGGGCGGACAGGCAGCTCTGGAAACACCATATATTTT. It translates to CAWGRTGSSGNTIYF.

This clone was counted a few times. The chain employs TRBV5-6 and TRBJ1-2, with D tentatively TRBD1 (6 bases). This CDR3 is 16 amino acids long. V was cut by 0 bases and J by 4 bases, with 16 bases left in between. The germline CDR1 and CDR2 sequences are SGHDT and YYEEEE. CDR3 sequence (DNA): TGTGCCAGCAGCTTGGGGGCAGGGGCCCTGTCCTATGGCTACACCTTC. The encoded protein is CASSLGAGALSYGYTF.

This clone was seen just once. The chain is built from TRBV21-1 and TRBJ2-4; the D call TRBD1 from the table was never checked on the DNA. TRBV21-1 is tagged as a pseudogene. The length of the CDR3 is 19 residues. The CDR3: CASSKVETGTGSIGGIQYF. CDR3 nucleotide sequence: TGTGCCAGCAGCAAAGTGGAGACCGGGACAGGGTCCATCGGGGGCATTCAGTACTTC.

This chain uses TRBV5-5 with TRBJ2-5; 10 bases are shared with TRBD1. Per germline, CDR1 SGHKS and CDR2 YYEKEE (reference sequence). The CDR3 runs 17 residues. V shed 2 bases, J shed 5 bases, and the junction held 12 bases outside the gene matches. Written as DNA, the CDR3 is TGTGCCAGCAGCTTTATCCGTGACAGGGGGCTTTTGGAGACCCAGTACTTC. Amino acid sequence: CASSFIRDRGLLETQYF.

The rearrangement uses TRBV9 and TRBJ2-1, with a possible D match to TRBD1 (6 bases). The CDR3 length is 15 residues. From germline, CDR1 is SGDLS and CDR2 YYNGEE. The ends were cut back, 3 bases at V and 4 bases at J, with 14 bases in the middle. The CDR3 reads CASSALGQLYNEQFF. CDR3 in DNA: TGTGCCAGCAGCGCGCTCGGACAGTTATACAATGAGCAGTTCTTC. The whole variable domain, remainder taken from reference TRBV9 and TRBJ2-1, is DSGVTQTPKHLITATGQRVTLRCSPRSGDLSVYWYQQSLDQGLQFLIQYYNGEERAKGNILERFSAQQFPDLHSELNLSSLELGDSALYFCASSALGQLYNEQFFGPGTRLTVL.

The J gene is TRBJ2-7, the V gene TRBV27; tentatively, D is TRBD1 (6 bases). There are 13 residues in the CDR3. Trimming cost V 5 bases and J 4 bases, with 12 bases left between them. The germline V gene has CDR1 MNHEY and CDR2 SMNVEV (reference sequence). In nucleotides, the CDR3 is TGTGCCAGCAGTAACTGGGACAATTACGAGCAGTACTTC. Translated: CASSNWDNYEQYF.

The chain carries TRBV16 and TRBJ1-5, with 8 bases that match TRBD1. The CDR3 has 16 amino acids. Germline V gene sequence: CDR1 KGHSY, CDR2 FQNENV. The V segment lost 4 bases and the J segment 1 base; nucleotides outside the gene matches: 6. For the CDR3, the DNA is TGTGCCAGCAGCCCCGGGGACAGGCCCAGCAATCAGCCCCAGCATTTT. Residues: CASSPGDRPSNQPQHF.

This chain connects TRBV10-1 to TRBJ2-7, with D perhaps TRBD1 (6 bases). Per germline, CDR1 WNHNN and CDR2 SYGVQD (reference sequence). V lost 6 bases, J lost 2 bases, and 11 bases lay in between. The length of the CDR3 is 13 residues. This CDR3 reads CASSGTTTYEQYF. DNA for the CDR3: TGCGCCAGCAGCGGGACAACAACCTACGAGCAGTACTTC.

The chain carries TRBV7-9 and TRBJ2-7; D ambiguous. Germline V gene data show CDR1 as SEHNR and CDR2 as FQNEAQ (reference sequence). The ends were cut back, 7 bases at V and 4 bases at J, with 14 bases in the middle. The CDR3 is made up of 13 amino acids. CDR3 in amino acids: CASNFGSAYEQYF. The CDR3 region has the DNA TGTGCCAGCAACTTCGGGTCTGCTTACGAGCAGTACTTC.

This chain uses TRBV7-2 with TRBJ2-7; tentatively, D is TRBD2 (5 bases). The length of the CDR3 is 13 residues. V dropped 5 bases and J dropped 8 bases, with 16 bases sitting between them. The germline CDR1 and CDR2 sequences are SGHTA and FQGNSA. The CDR3 region has the DNA TGTGCCAGCAGCATGCGGGTTACCGAAAAGCAGTACTTC. Its translation: CASSMRVTEKQYF.

The table lists this clone with a few counts. The chain joins TRBV18 to TRBJ2-7; 14 nucleotides align to TRBD2. The germline V gene has CDR1 KGHSH and CDR2 LQKENI. V lost 4 bases and J lost 2; bases outside the gene matches: 4. CDR3 length: 16 amino acids. The CDR3 is CASSRATSGRAYEQYF. The CDR3 nucleotides read TGTGCCAGCTCACGCGCGACTAGCGGGAGGGCCTACGAGCAGTACTTC.

The rearrangement uses TRBV28 and TRBJ1-2; unclear D gene. V lost 4 bases, J lost 5 bases, and 8 bases lay in between. Germline V CDR1 and CDR2: MDHEN, SYDVKM. The CDR3 sequence is 12 residues long. The CDR3 loop is CASSSPRYGYTF. The CDR3 nucleotides read TGTGCCAGCAGTTCTCCGAGATATGGCTACACCTTC.

This chain joins TRBV18 and TRBJ1-1; D perhaps matches TRBD1 (5 bases). Trimming took 2 bases from V and 1 from J, leaving 11 bases between them. The CDR3 spans 15 residues. Germline V lookup: CDR1 KGHSH, CDR2 LQKENI. CDR3 sequence reads: CASSPGAGGNTEAFF. CDR3 in DNA: TGTGCCAGCTCACCAGGGGCAGGCGGGAACACTGAAGCTTTCTTT.

V and J are TRBV27 and TRBJ1-4; 8 nucleotides match TRBD1. Germline CDR1 is MNHEY and CDR2 is SMNVEV (reference sequence). The junction had 3 bases not matched to a gene; V was cut back by 6 bases and J by 3 bases. This CDR3 contains 14 residues. The CDR3 sequence: CASRAGGSNEKLFF. The CDR3 DNA sequence: TGTGCCAGCAGAGCAGGGGGCTCTAATGAAAAACTGTTTTTT.

CDR3 amino acids: CASRRGETDTQYF. In DNA, the CDR3 is TGTGCCAGCAGGCGCGGCGAGACAGATACGCAGTATTTT. The chain couples TRBV6-1 to TRBJ2-3; D remains unclear. Between the trimmed V and J ends, which lost 6 bases and 3 bases, there was a span of 10 bases. The germline gives CDR1 MNHNS, CDR2 SASEGT. The length of the CDR3 is 13 residues.

This clone was seen only a few times. This CDR3 reads CSVEEQGRNTEAFF. The CDR3 bases are TGCAGCGTTGAGGAACAGGGAAGGAACACTGAAGCTTTCTTT. The genes are TRBV29-1 and TRBJ1-1; weak D call: TRBD1 (6 bases). The V gene's germline CDR1 is SQVTM and CDR2 ANQGSEA. Trimming left V 3 bases short and J 1 base short, with 12 bases between. CDR3 length: 14 amino acids.

The V and J genes are TRBV19 and TRBJ2-3, with TRBD1 as a possible D gene (6 bases). The CDR3 has 14 amino acids. Germline lookup yields CDR1 LNHDA and CDR2 SQIVND (reference sequence). The ends were cut back, 9 bases at V and 2 bases at J, with 15 bases in the middle. The CDR3 DNA reads TGTGCCAGCAGAGACAGGTTCCACACAGATACGCAGTATTTT. As protein: CASRDRFHTDTQYF.

The chain joins TRBV18 to TRBJ2-7, with D possibly TRBD1 on 6 matching bases. CDR3 length equals 15 residues. Trimming took 3 bases from V and 2 from J, leaving 14 bases between them. Germline lookup yields CDR1 KGHSH and CDR2 LQKENI. The CDR3 region is CASSPWDIGAYEQYF. CDR3 sequence (DNA): TGTGCCAGCTCACCGTGGGACATTGGAGCCTACGAGCAGTACTTC.

V and J are TRBV7-3 and TRBJ2-1, with 12 bases aligning to TRBD2. Losses at the gene ends were 0 bases for V and 0 bases for J; bases not matched to a gene: 3. The CDR3 runs 18 residues. The germline gives CDR1 SGHTA, CDR2 FQGTGA. In DNA form, the CDR3 reads TGTGCCAGCAGCTTAACCCTAGCGGGGGGGAGCTCCTACAATGAGCAGTTCTTC. Translating gives CASSLTLAGGSSYNEQFF.